The T cell receptor (beta chain) under discussion was sequenced for a study of OX40 agonist ivuxolimab in advanced cancers. At the level of the study: Participants, 70% to 90% male, averaged about 59 years of age, ranging from 23 to 79. Study findings and constraints: Normalized T-cell clonal expansion was also low in a subset of nonresponders.

Peripheral blood came from all dose cohorts at three timepoints. The assay was immunoSEQ multiplex PCR, and TCRdb's table has in-frame clones only and misses some. The table has tens of thousands of clones, around 90% seen once. With 6 bases removed from V and 1 base from J, the gap between germline ends came to 19 bases. The CDR3 contains 17 residues. Germline values: CDR1 SGHRS, CDR2 YFSETQ. On this clone: Its specificity is not known.

This material consisted of CD4+ or CD8+ T cells sorted from blood, taken in a trial of the OX40 agonist ivuxolimab. V usage is TRBV5-1 and J usage is TRBJ2-2; D is possibly TRBD2 (6 bases). This TCR came from an adult with an advanced solid tumor such as melanoma, head and neck, liver or kidney cancer. The chain's CDR3 is CASMRSGGFGNTGELFF. The CDR3 bases are TGCGCCAGCATGCGTAGCGGCGGGTTCGGGAACACCGGGGAGCTGTTTTTT.